The 16 T cell receptor beta chains below all came from one sample that was sequenced in a study of shared clonotypes between healthy human individuals. Here immunoSEQ multiplex PCR was the method, and the copy in TCRdb shows in-frame clones only, minus some. The table records approximately 2.1 million clones, 85% to 95% of them present only once. Sequenced material: naive CD4+ T cells from PBMCs. Subset meaning: CD45RA+ positively selected. The receptors come from a young man in good health. Some clones in this sample may be carry-over from other donors' samples.

This chain uses TRBV5-1 with TRBJ2-7, with D maybe TRBD1 (6 bases). V lost 1 base to trimming and J lost 7 bases, with 12 bases between them. The germline V gene encodes CDR1 SGHRS and CDR2 YFSETQ. The CDR3 sequence is 13 residues long. The CDR3 nucleotides read TGCGCCAGCAGCTTGTTGGGGGCGGAGGAGCAGTACTTC. Its translation: CASSLLGAEEQYF. The full variable domain, rest sourced from reference TRBV5-1 and TRBJ2-7, is KAGVTQTPRYLIKTRGQQVTLSCSPISGHRSVSWYQQTPGQGLQFLFEYFSETQRNKGNFPGRFSGRQFSNSRSEMNVSTLELGDSALYLCASSLLGAEEQYFGPGTRLTVT.

V usage is TRBV28 and J usage is TRBJ1-4; D is unclear. The CDR3 is 12 amino acids. Trimming stripped 2 bases from V and 7 bases from J, with 5 bases between. The germline V gene encodes CDR1 MDHEN and CDR2 SYDVKM. The CDR3 DNA reads TGTGCCAGCAGTTTAAGGCCTGAAAAACTGTTTTTT. It yields the protein CASSLRPEKLFF.

The CDR3: CASSYRVRGNTEAFF. For the CDR3, the DNA is TGTGCCAGCAGTTACCGTGTCAGGGGGAACACTGAAGCTTTCTTT. The genes are TRBV6-5 and TRBJ1-1, with D maybe TRBD1 (6 bases). This CDR3 region has 15 residues. Germline CDR1 is MNHEY and CDR2 is SVGAGI. The germline V and J ends were trimmed by 2 bases and 1 base, with 11 bases remaining between them.

The rearrangement joins TRBV6-1 to TRBJ1-5; D is perhaps TRBD1 (5 bases). This CDR3 comprises 13 residues. V lost 7 bases, J lost 5 bases, and 12 bases lay in between. Germline V gene lookup returns CDR1 MNHNS and CDR2 SASEGT. CDR3 sequence reads: CASIVGVDQPQHF. CDR3 DNA sequence: TGTGCCAGCATCGTGGGGGTGGATCAGCCCCAGCATTTT.

Written as DNA, the CDR3 is TGTGCCAGCAGCTTTACCGGGGCTAGCGGCCAAGAGACCCAGTACTTC. Amino acid sequence: CASSFTGASGQETQYF. The chain employs TRBV7-2 and TRBJ2-5, with TRBD2 identical over 7 bases. CDR1 is SGHTA and CDR2 is FQGNSA in the germline V gene. CDR3 size: 16 residues. Trimming cost V 3 bases and J 1 base; bases outside gene matches: 8.

The rearrangement joins TRBV4-1 to TRBJ2-7; 8 bases align to TRBD1. The CDR3 sequence is 15 residues long. The V gene end was trimmed by 4 bases and the J gene end by 2 bases; junction bases not matched to a gene: 7. The germline CDR1 and CDR2 sequences are MGHRA and YSYEKL. CDR3 DNA sequence: TGCGCCAGCAGCCCGACAGGGGCAAGTACCTACGAGCAGTACTTC. Its translation is CASSPTGASTYEQYF.

Concerning this clone: This sample includes further DNA sequences coding for the same CDR3. The gene calls are TRBV7-2 and TRBJ2-3; the match to TRBD2 covers 10 bases. This CDR3 is 14 amino acids long. The ends lost 4 bases at V and 3 bases at J; junction bases unmatched: 1. The V gene's germline CDR1 is SGHTA and CDR2 FQGNSA. CDR3 protein: CASSSLAGTDTQYF. The CDR3 nucleotides are TGTGCCAGCAGCTCACTAGCGGGAACAGATACGCAGTATTTT.

This clone came up once. The chain uses TRBV6-5 and TRBJ2-3; D ambiguous. The CDR3 contains 12 residues. Germline CDR1 and CDR2: MNHEY and SVGAGI. Trimming took off 1 base at V and 8 bases at J, with 7 bases between the two ends. DNA of the CDR3: TGTGCCAGCAGTTACTACAGTGGTACGCAGTATTTT. Its translation is CASSYYSGTQYF.

The rearrangement joins TRBV18 to TRBJ2-7, with D tentatively TRBD1 (5 bases). Trimming removed 0 bases from V and 0 bases from J, with 9 bases in between. The CDR3 length is 15 residues. CDR1 KGHSH and CDR2 LQKENI come from the germline V gene. The CDR3 DNA follows: TGTGCCAGCTCACCACCGATCCAGGGCTCCTACGAGCAGTACTTC. Its translation: CASSPPIQGSYEQYF.

The chain joins TRBV29-1 to TRBJ2-3; D assignment may be TRBD1 or TRBD2 (5 bases each). Germline CDR1 and CDR2: SQVTM and ANQGSEA. Trimming removed 2 bases at V and 3 bases at J, with 15 bases between. The CDR3 covers 15 residues. CDR3 nucleotides: TGCAGCGTTGAATTTTGGGGGAGAGGGACAGATACGCAGTATTTT. Its translation is CSVEFWGRGTDTQYF.

As to this clone: Other DNA sequences in the sample encode the same CDR3. The gene calls are TRBV15 and TRBJ2-1; D is ambiguous. V lost 3 bases and J 1 base, leaving 10 bases between the germline ends. The CDR3 extends over 15 amino acids. CDR1 and CDR2 from the germline V gene are LNHNV and YYDKDF (reference sequence). CDR3 region: CATSRVSSSYNEQFF. The CDR3 coding sequence is TGTGCCACCAGCAGGGTTAGTAGTTCCTACAATGAGCAGTTCTTC.

The chain uses TRBV9 and TRBJ2-1; 8 bases agree with TRBD1. The junction had 6 bases not matched to a gene; V was cut back by 4 bases and J by 0 bases. CDR3 length: 16 amino acids. Germline V gives CDR1 SGDLS, CDR2 YYNGEE. The CDR3 region is CASSSRDRPSYNEQFF. The CDR3 DNA sequence: TGTGCCAGCAGCTCTCGGGACAGGCCCTCCTACAATGAGCAGTTCTTC.

The genes are TRBV21-1 and TRBJ1-2; the listed D gene, TRBD1, was not tested against the DNA. TRBV21-1 is a recognized pseudogene. The CDR3 sequence is 17 residues long. The CDR3 nucleotides read TGTGCCAGCAGCAAAGGAAGCCAAGACAGGGGGCTAGGAGGCTACACCTTC. Translation gives CASSKGSQDRGLGGYTF.

V is TRBV10-3 and J is TRBJ1-2; no firm D call. Deletions cut 7 bases from V and 8 bases from J, with 20 bases between. This CDR3 is built from 14 residues. Germline V gene lookup returns CDR1 ENHRY and CDR2 SYGVKD. In DNA form, the CDR3 reads TGTGCCATCAACCCGACGGGGTCCGGCGGGGGCTACACCTTC. Residues: CAINPTGSGGGYTF.

The rearrangement uses TRBV6-1 and TRBJ1-2, with TRBD1 as a possible D gene (6 bases). This CDR3 is 15 amino acids long. V lost 4 bases to trimming and J lost 3 bases, with 15 bases between them. Germline CDR1 MNHNS, CDR2 SASEGT. The CDR3 region is CASSAGWGADYGYTF. As DNA, the CDR3 is TGTGCCAGCAGTGCCGGTTGGGGGGCGGACTATGGCTACACCTTC.

With regard to this clone: The identical CDR3 is also encoded by other nucleotide sequences in the sample. V usage is TRBV9 and J usage is TRBJ1-1; no reliable D call. The V and J ends lost 0 bases and 1 base respectively, with 7 bases between them. The CDR3 runs to 14 residues. CDR1 and CDR2 from the germline V gene are SGDLS and YYNGEE. DNA of the CDR3: TGTGCCAGCAGCGTAGGGAGAGGGAACACTGAAGCTTTCTTT. Protein product: CASSVGRGNTEAFF.